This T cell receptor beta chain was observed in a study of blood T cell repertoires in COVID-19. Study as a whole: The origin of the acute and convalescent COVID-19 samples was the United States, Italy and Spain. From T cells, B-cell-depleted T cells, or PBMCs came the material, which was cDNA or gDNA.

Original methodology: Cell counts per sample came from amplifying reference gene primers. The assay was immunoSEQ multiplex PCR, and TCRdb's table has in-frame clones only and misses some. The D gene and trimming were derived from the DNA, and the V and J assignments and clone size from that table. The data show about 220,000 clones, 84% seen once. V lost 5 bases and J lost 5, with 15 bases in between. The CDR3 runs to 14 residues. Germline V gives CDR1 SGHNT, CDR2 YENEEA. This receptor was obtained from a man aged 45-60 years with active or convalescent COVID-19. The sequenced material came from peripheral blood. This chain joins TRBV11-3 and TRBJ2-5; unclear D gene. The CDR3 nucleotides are TGTGCCAGCAGCCTCGGATCTCACGGGGAGACCCAGTACTTC. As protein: CASSLGSHGETQYF.